This note documents a single TCR beta chain sequence. What it recognizes is unknown. The CDR3 is cut off 3 residues early in the read; its end comes from the germline J gene. The sample is drawn from a study of T cells in women clearing cervical HPV infection. Regarding the study as a whole: TRBV6-7 abundance was lower in cases than controls (around 0.1% versus 0.15%). Timing of associations relative to infection is unclear; T-cell subsets were not isolated.

Germline values: CDR1 GTSNPN, CDR2 SVGIG (reference sequence). The V gene end was trimmed by 3 bases and the J gene end by 1 base; junction bases not matched to a gene: 8. The CDR3 loop spans 16 amino acids. TCRdb's copy holds only in-frame clones and misses some; the assay was immunoSEQ multiplex PCR. The sample table sets out about 36,000 clones. The chain has TRBV30 and TRBJ2-1; 8 positions agree with TRBD1. This clonotype was obtained from a woman aged 18-69 years with a cervical HPV16 infection that either progressed to CIN3+ or cleared (not recorded which). Sequenced sample: blood buffy coat. Incomplete CDR3 DNA: TGTGCCTGGAGGATAAGGACAGGGAAATCCTACAATGAG. This sequence encodes CAWRIRTGKSYNE. The CDR3 as a whole reads CAWRIRTGKSYNEQFF.